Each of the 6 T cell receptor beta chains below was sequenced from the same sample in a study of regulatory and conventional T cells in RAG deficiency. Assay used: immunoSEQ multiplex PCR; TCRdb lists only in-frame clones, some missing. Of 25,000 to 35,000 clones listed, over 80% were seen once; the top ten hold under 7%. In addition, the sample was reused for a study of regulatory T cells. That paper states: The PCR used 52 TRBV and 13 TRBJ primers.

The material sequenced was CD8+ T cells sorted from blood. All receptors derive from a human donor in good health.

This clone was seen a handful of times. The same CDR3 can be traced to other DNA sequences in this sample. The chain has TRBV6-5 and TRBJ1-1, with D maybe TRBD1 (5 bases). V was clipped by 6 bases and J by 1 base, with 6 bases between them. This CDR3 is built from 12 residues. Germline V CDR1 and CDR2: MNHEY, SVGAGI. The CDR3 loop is CASSTGNTEAFF. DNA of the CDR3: TGTGCCAGCAGCACAGGGAACACTGAAGCTTTCTTT.

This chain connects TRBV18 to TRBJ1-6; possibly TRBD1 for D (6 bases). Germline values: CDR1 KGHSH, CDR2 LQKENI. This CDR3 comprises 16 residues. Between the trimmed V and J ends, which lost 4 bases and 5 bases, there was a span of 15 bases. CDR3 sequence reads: CASSQDSNTDNSPLHF. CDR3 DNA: TGTGCCAGCTCACAGGACAGTAATACCGATAATTCACCCCTCCACTTT.

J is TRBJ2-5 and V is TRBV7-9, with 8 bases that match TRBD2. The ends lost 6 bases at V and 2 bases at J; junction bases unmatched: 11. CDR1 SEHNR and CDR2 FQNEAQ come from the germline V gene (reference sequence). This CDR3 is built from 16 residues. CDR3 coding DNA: TGTGCCAGCAGACCCCGGACTAGCAAAATTCAAGAGACCCAGTACTTC. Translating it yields CASRPRTSKIQETQYF.

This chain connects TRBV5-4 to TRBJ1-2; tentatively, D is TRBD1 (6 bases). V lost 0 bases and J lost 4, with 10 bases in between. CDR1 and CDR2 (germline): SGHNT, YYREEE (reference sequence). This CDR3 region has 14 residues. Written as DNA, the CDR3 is TGTGCCAGCAGCTTGGGGGACACAGCCTATGGCTACACCTTC. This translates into CASSLGDTAYGYTF. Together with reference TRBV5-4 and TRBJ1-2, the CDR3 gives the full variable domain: ETGVTQSPTHLIKTRGQQVTLRCSSQSGHNTVSWYQQALGQGPQFIFQYYREEENGRGNFPPRFSGLQFPNYSSELNVNALELDDSALYLCASSLGDTAYGYTFGSGTRLTVV.

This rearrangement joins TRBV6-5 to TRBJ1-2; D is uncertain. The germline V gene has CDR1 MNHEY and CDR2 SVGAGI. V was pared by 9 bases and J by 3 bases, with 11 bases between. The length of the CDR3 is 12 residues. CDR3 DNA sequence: TGTGCCAGTGTAGGAGTGGACTATGGCTACACCTTC. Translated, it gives CASVGVDYGYTF.

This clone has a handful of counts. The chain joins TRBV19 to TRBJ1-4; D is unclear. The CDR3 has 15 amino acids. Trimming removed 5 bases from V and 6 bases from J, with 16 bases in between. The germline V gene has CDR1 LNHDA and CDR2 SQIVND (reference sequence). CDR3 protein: CASSPGPRRDEKLFF. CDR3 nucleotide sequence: TGTGCCAGTAGTCCCGGCCCTCGACGAGATGAAAAACTGTTTTTT.